This TCR beta chain was sequenced in a study of T cell repertoires in aging, cancer and after chemotherapy (dated by TCRdb to the late 2010s). In terms of the full investigation: Six donor age groups were covered, ranging from 30 or younger up to 70 or older, and each group contained at least three individuals. Control TCR repertoires from healthy donors were recorded across several months to years, and re-sampling revealed clear clonal overlap. Several million TCR reads were contained in the full dataset. To examine immunoaging and T cell reconstitution after chemotherapy, the study profiled TCR beta repertoires in peripheral blood from healthy donors and cancer patients. Alongside under 100 healthy donors serving as a reference group, the cohort included some 220 cancer patients, of whom 94 had hematological cancers and fewer than 140 had solid cancers.

Genomic DNA extracted from peripheral blood, rather than sorted cells or RNA, was used as the source for amplification of TCR beta rearrangements. Overall study results and their limits: In both cancer cohorts, the median generation probability rose over the chemotherapy interval, which suggests that the repertoire was reconstituted through rebound thymic output. Compared with age-matched healthy donors, untreated patients with hematological or solid cancers had significantly lower TCR diversity and higher clonality in blood. According to the authors, the repertoire data do not allow conclusions to be drawn about immunological memory after chemotherapy. In healthy donors, the drop in TCR diversity with age came mainly from a loss of richness, whereas in cancer patients a loss of evenness also played a part.

Trimming takes 1 base off V and 8 bases off J; junction bases not matched to a gene: 4. Counted from cysteine to phenylalanine, this CDR3 has 15 amino acids. The CDR3 DNA has 45 bases and is translated from base 1. The germline V gene specifies SGHRS as CDR1 and YFSETQ as CDR2. This clonotype has just a few counts. The specificity of this receptor is unknown. No base qualities exist here, and no much larger clone lies one base off it. Rearranged TRB sequences spanning V, D and J segments were amplified in a multiplex touch-down PCR with a mixed TRB-A/B primer pool. Illumina adapters and sample indices were added to the amplicons in two consecutive PCR reactions performed with Phusion HS II polymerase. Amplicons were gel-purified using the NucleoSpin Gel and PCR Clean-up kit and were subsequently checked with Qubit and an Agilent 2100 Bioanalyzer. Sequencing of the libraries was done on an Illumina MiSeq with paired-end, single-indexed 600-cycle runs. As for the original processing: MiXCR versions 2.12 and 3.0.5 were used to process TRB sequences. Each unique CDR3 nucleotide sequence was counted as one clone, and only productive sequences with at least two reads were retained. The repertoire metrics were Shannon diversity, evenness, clonality (calculated as one minus evenness), and diversity profiles parameterized by alpha from 0 to 5. The IGoR algorithm was used to calculate generation probabilities of clones in the paired pre- and post-chemotherapy samples. The public reads were run again by TCRdb, first through fastp at Q25 and then through MiXCR, and only productive beta chains were kept. For every CDR3 protein sequence, its rows merge into one entry that carries the most common genes and DNA. The V and J calls were not made by the authors but by TCRdb's processing. The sample includes about 13,000 distinct CDR3 sequences, with around 23% observed a single time. 48% of the sample rests with the top ten.

This receptor was obtained from a human donor in good health. This sequence uses TRBV5-1 and TRBJ2-1; 12 bases in the middle match TRBD2. The sequenced sample was blood. In nucleotides, the sequence is TGCGCCAGCAGCTTGCTAGCGGGGGGGCCTGATGAGCAGTTCTTC. It is translated as CASSLLAGGPDEQFF.